The rows below give T cell receptor beta chains drawn from one sample of a study of T cell changes during pregnancy in multiple sclerosis. Assay used: immunoSEQ multiplex PCR; TCRdb lists only in-frame clones, some missing. This table has around 50,000 clones, approximately 91% appearing once. Sequences were derived from CD4+ T cells from peripheral blood mononuclear cells, sampled after pregnancy. The receptors originated from a female donor in good health, enrolled as a control in a pregnancy study. Both conserved end residues are part of each CDR3. The order of the fields is D gene, CDR3 length, V gene, J gene, clone size, CDR3 DNA, CDR3 protein. D genes are given only for firm matches. Where a row states a size, it is once, few, many or the class of an expanded clone; other rows omit it.

d_call: -; cdr3_length: 11; v_call: TRBV2; j_call: TRBJ1-1; clone_size: once; cdr3_nt: TGTGCCAGTACTCCGGACACTGAAGCTTTCTTT; cdr3_aa: CASTPDTEAFF
d_call: -; cdr3_length: 16; v_call: TRBV5-1; j_call: TRBJ2-3; clone_size: -; cdr3_nt: TGCGCCAGCAGCCCCCCAGGCGGGACTAGCACAGATACGCAGTATTTT; cdr3_aa: CASSPPGGTSTDTQYF
d_call: -; cdr3_length: 17; v_call: TRBV5-1; j_call: TRBJ2-1; clone_size: -; cdr3_nt: TGCGCCAGCAGCTTGTCCTATGGGGGCGGCTCCTACAATGAGCAGTTCTTC; cdr3_aa: CASSLSYGGGSYNEQFF
d_call: TRBD1; cdr3_length: 14; v_call: TRBV25-1; j_call: TRBJ2-5; clone_size: -; cdr3_nt: TGTGCCAGCAGTCGGACAGGGGGCGCGGAGACCCAGTACTTC; cdr3_aa: CASSRTGGAETQYF
d_call: -; cdr3_length: 17; v_call: TRBV23-1; j_call: TRBJ1-5; clone_size: -; cdr3_nt: TGCGCCAGCAGACTCGCCCCTTGGAGGTCGGGAAATCAGCCCCAGCATTTT; cdr3_aa: CASRLAPWRSGNQPQHF
d_call: TRBD1; cdr3_length: 14; v_call: TRBV7-9; j_call: TRBJ1-4; clone_size: -; cdr3_nt: TGTGCCAGCAGACGGACAGGGGTTAATGAAAAACTGTTTTTT; cdr3_aa: CASRRTGVNEKLFF
d_call: TRBD2; cdr3_length: 18; v_call: TRBV2; j_call: TRBJ2-7; clone_size: -; cdr3_nt: TGTGCCAGCAGTGAAGAGCTAGCGGGGGGGCCACTCCTCTACGAGCAGTACTTC; cdr3_aa: CASSEELAGGPLLYEQYF
d_call: TRBD1; cdr3_length: 14; v_call: TRBV6-5; j_call: TRBJ1-2; clone_size: -; cdr3_nt: TGTGCCAGCAGTGTAGGGACAGCCAACTATGGCTACACCTTC; cdr3_aa: CASSVGTANYGYTF
d_call: TRBD1; cdr3_length: 15; v_call: TRBV18; j_call: TRBJ2-2; clone_size: -; cdr3_nt: TGTGCCAGCTCACCAGGACAGGCGAACACCGGGGAGCTGTTTTTT; cdr3_aa: CASSPGQANTGELFF
d_call: -; cdr3_length: 13; v_call: TRBV6-6; j_call: TRBJ1-2; clone_size: few; cdr3_nt: TGTGCCAGCAGAACCCCAACAGGCTTTGGCTACACCTTC; cdr3_aa: CASRTPTGFGYTF
d_call: -; cdr3_length: 10; v_call: TRBV29-1; j_call: TRBJ1-1; clone_size: -; cdr3_nt: TGCAGCGTTGGCCGGGAAGAAGCTTTCTTT; cdr3_aa: CSVGREEAFF
d_call: -; cdr3_length: 15; v_call: TRBV18; j_call: TRBJ2-5; clone_size: once; cdr3_nt: TGTGCCAGCTCACCAGGAGCGTTCTACCAAGAGACCCAGTACTTC; cdr3_aa: CASSPGAFYQETQYF
d_call: TRBD1; cdr3_length: 15; v_call: TRBV6-5; j_call: TRBJ2-1; clone_size: -; cdr3_nt: TGTGCCAGCAGTCCCCGGGACAGGGTATTCGATGAGCAGTTCTTC; cdr3_aa: CASSPRDRVFDEQFF